This record covers a single T cell receptor (beta chain). Produced via immunoSEQ multiplex PCR; TCRdb's table is partial and in-frame only. The sample yields under 700,000 clones, approximately 80% seen once. The CDR3 covers 18 residues. Per germline, CDR1 LGHNA and CDR2 YSLEER. The V gene end was trimmed by 4 bases and the J gene end by 6 bases; junction bases not matched to a gene: 15. The sample belongs to a study of shared T cell receptors in the human thymus. These data were likewise used in another study, on human thymus T cells. That paper states: Those donating were healthy Finnish infants in corrective surgery for congenital heart defects.

The origin of this receptor is a boy younger than two with a congenital heart defect. The rearrangement joins TRBV4-3 to TRBJ2-7, with TRBD2 identical over 13 bases. The sample taken for sequencing was thymocytes. Written as DNA, the CDR3 is TGCGCCAGCAGCCCAAAGATGTGGACTAGCGGGAGAAATGGCGAGCAGTACTTC. This codes for CASSPKMWTSGRNGEQYF.